A single sample is the source of the 18 T cell receptor beta chains below, sequenced in a study of memory CD4+ T cells and cytomegalovirus serostatus. The sort gate was single viable CD3+CD4+CD8-CD45RO+ cells for memory CD4+ T cells. Clones were sequenced by immunoSEQ multiplex PCR, and TCRdb holds only the in-frame ones, with some missing. The sample consists of about 27,000 clones, 70% to 80% of them appearing once. Sequencing used memory CD4+ T cells from blood. These receptors were taken from an adult in good health and CMV-seronegative.

This rearrangement joins TRBV7-3 to TRBJ1-1, with 8 bases fitting TRBD1. The CDR3 consists of 13 residues. V lost 3 bases to trimming and J lost 7 bases; unmatched junction nucleotides: 4. Germline values: CDR1 SGHTA, CDR2 FQGTGA. The chain's CDR3 is CASSFPTGGEAFF. The CDR3 bases are TGTGCCAGCAGCTTTCCAACAGGGGGTGAAGCTTTCTTT.

The chain links TRBV7-9 to TRBJ2-7; D gene ambiguous. Germline values: CDR1 SEHNR, CDR2 FQNEAQ (reference sequence). V shed 1 base and J shed 1 base, with 8 bases lying between them. The CDR3 has 14 amino acids. The CDR3 sequence: CASSLGVWSYEQYF. The CDR3 nucleotides are TGTGCCAGCAGCTTAGGGGTCTGGTCCTACGAGCAGTACTTC.

This clone was seen only once. The V gene is TRBV29-1, the J gene TRBJ2-7; D is ambiguous. The CDR3 is 12 residues long. Trimming pared 4 bases from V and 2 bases from J, leaving 9 bases between. The germline V gene encodes CDR1 SQVTM and CDR2 ANQGSEA. CDR3 residues: CSVGSVTYEQYF. DNA of the CDR3: TGCAGCGTTGGGTCAGTCACCTACGAGCAGTACTTC.

V usage is TRBV18 and J usage is TRBJ1-3; 7 positions match TRBD1. V lost 2 bases to trimming and J lost 2 bases; unmatched junction nucleotides: 12. CDR3 length: 18 residues. Germline loops: CDR1 KGHSH, CDR2 LQKENI. CDR3 loop: CASSPFRGTADAGNTIYF. The DNA of the CDR3 is TGTGCCAGCTCACCATTCCGCGGGACAGCGGACGCTGGAAACACCATATATTTT.

This chain uses TRBV7-6 with TRBJ2-5, with 10 positions matching TRBD2. This CDR3 is 16 amino acids long. CDR1 and CDR2 (germline): SGHVS, FNYEAQ. V dropped 2 bases and J dropped 1; count of bases not matched to a gene: 4. CDR3 loop: CASSLSGREFQETQYF. CDR3 DNA: TGTGCCAGCAGCTTAAGCGGGAGGGAATTCCAAGAGACCCAGTACTTC. The full variable domain, in which reference TRBV7-6 and TRBJ2-5 provide the parts outside the CDR3, is GAGVSQSPRYKVTKRGQDVALRCDPISGHVSLYWYRQALGQGPEFLTYFNYEAQQDKSGLPNDRFSAERPEGSISTLTIQRTEQRDSAMYRCASSLSGREFQETQYFGPGTRLLVL.

The chain uses TRBV9 and TRBJ2-1; 10 bases agree with TRBD1. The CDR3 spans 14 residues. J gave up 7 bases and V 4 bases, and 5 bases lay outside the gene matches. The germline gives CDR1 SGDLS, CDR2 YYNGEE. CDR3 protein: CASSPQDRGNEQFF. The DNA of the CDR3 is TGTGCCAGCAGCCCCCAGGACAGGGGGAATGAGCAGTTCTTC.

This clone was detected once. CDR3 DNA sequence: TGTGCCAGCAGCTTGTGGTGGATTCCGGGGTCTGGGGCCAACGTCCTGACTTTC. This translates into CASSLWWIPGSGANVLTF. The V gene is TRBV5-6, the J gene TRBJ2-6, with D possibly being TRBD2 (5 bases). Germline V gives CDR1 SGHDT, CDR2 YYEEEE. This CDR3 is 18 amino acids long. The V end was cut by 1 base, the J end by 1 base, with 15 bases between.

This chain links TRBV6-6 with TRBJ2-7, with 9 bases identical to TRBD1. Per the germline V gene, CDR1 is MNHNY and CDR2 is SVGAGI (reference sequence). The CDR3 is 14 residues long. With V trimmed by 5 bases and J by 0 bases, 2 bases remained unmatched. Written as DNA, the CDR3 is TGTGCCAGCAGTGACAGGGGGTACTCCTACGAGCAGTACTTC. This codes for CASSDRGYSYEQYF.

V gene TRBV7-2 combines with J gene TRBJ1-1, with D possibly being TRBD1 (6 bases). V was pared by 1 base and J by 1 base, with 7 bases between. Germline CDR1 and CDR2: SGHTA and FQGNSA. The CDR3 has 14 amino acids. This chain's CDR3 is CASSLDRENTEAFF. The CDR3 nucleotides read TGTGCCAGCAGCTTAGACAGGGAGAACACTGAAGCTTTCTTT.

This clone has a single count. The rearrangement links TRBV18 to TRBJ1-1; D is uncertain. Germline lookup yields CDR1 KGHSH and CDR2 LQKENI. Trimming cost V 2 bases and J 6 bases, with 7 bases left between them. This CDR3 has 12 amino acids. The CDR3 here is CASSPRPPEAFF. As DNA, the CDR3 is TGTGCCAGCTCACCAAGACCTCCTGAAGCTTTCTTT.

The genes are TRBV5-8 and TRBJ1-5; 7 bases are shared with TRBD1. The CDR3 totals 14 residues. Germline CDR1 is SGHTS and CDR2 is YDEGEE. Trimming at V came to 4 bases and at J to 4 bases, leaving 5 bases not matched to a gene. The CDR3 sequence: CASSRDSGNQPQHF. The CDR3, as DNA: TGTGCCAGCAGCCGGGACAGTGGGAATCAGCCCCAGCATTTT.

This clone is labeled as medium-sized. J is TRBJ1-2 and V is TRBV2; no reliable D call. The CDR3 extends over 12 amino acids. V lost 4 bases and J lost 5, with 8 bases in between. Germline CDR1 and CDR2: SNHLY and FYNNEI. CDR3 sequence reads: CASSVVEYGYTF. CDR3 in DNA: TGTGCCAGCAGTGTGGTGGAGTATGGCTACACCTTC.

The rearrangement uses TRBV14 and TRBJ2-7; TRBD2 might be the D (7 bases). Trimming pared 4 bases from V and 2 bases from J, leaving 21 bases between. This CDR3 comprises 17 residues. CDR1 is SGHDN, CDR2 FVKESK, per germline. The CDR3 bases are TGTGCCAGCAGCCCCCCTGGGGAGGGGGTCCTTACCTACGAGCAGTACTTC. Translated, it gives CASSPPGEGVLTYEQYF.

V usage is TRBV27 and J usage is TRBJ1-5; D possibly corresponds to TRBD1 (6 bases). V was cut by 6 bases and J by 8 bases, with 14 bases left in between. Germline V gives CDR1 MNHEY, CDR2 SMNVEV (reference sequence). The CDR3 runs to 13 residues. The CDR3 nucleotides are TGTGCCAGCAGCATGCGAGGGGGAGAGCCCCAGCATTTT. This sequence encodes CASSMRGGEPQHF.

The chain carries TRBV5-1 and TRBJ2-7, with 7 bases fitting TRBD1. The CDR3 runs 15 residues. V dropped 2 bases and J dropped 5; count of bases not matched to a gene: 10. Germline V lookup: CDR1 SGHRS, CDR2 YFSETQ. CDR3 sequence reads: CASSLALGQTDEQYF. The DNA for the CDR3 is TGCGCCAGCAGCTTAGCGTTGGGACAGACAGACGAGCAGTACTTC.

The chain couples TRBV6-5 to TRBJ2-2; D gene uncertain. The CDR3 sequence is 14 residues long. CDR1 and CDR2 (germline): MNHEY, SVGAGI. Trimming took off 5 bases at V and 6 bases at J, with 13 bases between the two ends. CDR3 protein: CASSRRSRPGELFF. The CDR3 nucleotides are TGTGCCAGCAGTCGCCGAAGCAGGCCCGGGGAGCTGTTTTTT.

The chain employs TRBV14 and TRBJ2-7, with D possibly TRBD1 on 5 matching bases. The CDR3 has 14 amino acids. Per germline, CDR1 SGHDN and CDR2 FVKESK. V lost 3 bases, J lost 1 base, and 10 bases lay in between. The CDR3 loop is CASSHQRQSYEQYF. Here the CDR3 DNA reads TGTGCCAGCAGCCACCAGAGACAGTCCTACGAGCAGTACTTC. Looking up the rest from reference TRBV14 and TRBJ2-7 gives the full variable domain: EAGVTQFPSHSVIEKGQTVTLRCDPISGHDNLYWYRRVMGKEIKFLLHFVKESKQDESGMPNNRFLAERTGGTYSTLKVQPAELEDSGVYFCASSHQRQSYEQYFGPGTRLTVT.

V and J are TRBV7-2 and TRBJ1-2; D gene ambiguous. Germline CDR1 SGHTA, CDR2 FQGNSA. V shed 1 base and J shed 4 bases, with 10 bases lying between them. The CDR3 contains 14 residues. CDR3 DNA: TGTGCCAGCAGCTTAGGGGTGGGCTTCTATGGCTACACCTTC. Encoded protein: CASSLGVGFYGYTF.